This T cell receptor (beta chain) was obtained from a study of beta chain features in type 1 diabetes. Study-wide context: The patient and healthy donor groups were comparable for age, gender and cell yields. The study's findings and limits: Over-representation of high TCR-expressing cells was a possible consequence of cDNA sequencing. TCRB rearrangement may or may not be influenced by HLA type; here this remained unresolved. Type 1 diabetes patients showed fewer insertions and more deletions at VDJ junctions.

The CDR3 totals 11 residues. V was trimmed by 4 bases and J by 5 bases, leaving 8 bases between them. Germline CDR1 reads SQVTM; CDR2 reads ANQGSEA. A note on this clone: The antigen remains undetermined.

TCRB transcripts that were expressed got sequenced, as all of the isolated RNA had been reverse transcribed. Assay: immunoSEQ multiplex PCR; the TCRdb copy retains only in-frame clones and omits some. Of a few hundred thousand clones in the sample, 9% to 10% were seen once. The sequence came from a woman between 18 and 30 years old in good health. Source material: naive CD4+ T cells from blood. This sequence joins TRBV29-1 and TRBJ1-1, with D uncertain. CDR3 in amino acids: CSVASGTEAFF. The CDR3 DNA is TGCAGCGTTGCTTCCGGGACTGAAGCTTTCTTT.